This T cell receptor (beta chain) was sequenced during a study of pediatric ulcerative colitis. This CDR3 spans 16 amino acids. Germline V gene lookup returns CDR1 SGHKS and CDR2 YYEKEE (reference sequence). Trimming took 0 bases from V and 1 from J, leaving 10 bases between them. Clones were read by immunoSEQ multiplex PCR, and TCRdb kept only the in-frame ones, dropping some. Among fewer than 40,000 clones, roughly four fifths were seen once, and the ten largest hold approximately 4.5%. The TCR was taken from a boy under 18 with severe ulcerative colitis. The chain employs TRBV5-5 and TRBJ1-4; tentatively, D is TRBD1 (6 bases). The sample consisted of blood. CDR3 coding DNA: TGTGCCAGCAGCTTGGATAGGGGGGGAACTAATGAAAAACTGTTTTTT. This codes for CASSLDRGGTNEKLFF.